A selection of T cell receptor beta chains follows, all from one sample in a study of shared clonotypes between healthy human individuals. TCRdb keeps only in-frame clones here, not all; method: immunoSEQ multiplex PCR. This table holds about 2,100,000 clones, 85% to 95% found once. The sequenced sample was naive CD8+ T cells from PBMCs. Every receptor here comes from a man between 18 and 29 years old in good health. Some clones in this sample may be carry-over from other donors' samples. Both conserved end residues are part of each CDR3. D genes are given only for firm matches. The listing skips clone size in some rows; elsewhere it reads once, few, many or a size class.

abundance,j_gene,v_gene,d_gene,CDR3aa,CDR3nt
.,TRBJ2-1,TRBV7-6,TRBD2,CASSLDGRSYNEQFF,TGTGCCAGCAGCTTAGACGGGAGGTCCTACAATGAGCAGTTCTTC
.,TRBJ1-4,TRBV7-9,TRBD1,CASRPRDRGEKLFF,TGTGCCAGCAGACCCCGGGACAGGGGTGAAAAACTGTTTTTT
once,TRBJ2-3,TRBV27,.,CASRSSTDTQYF,TGTGCCAGCAGGTCAAGCACAGATACGCAGTATTTT
.,TRBJ2-6,TRBV8-2,.,CGNAHTQSRANVLTF,TGTGGCAACGCACATACACAAAGTCGGGCCAACGTCCTGACTTTC
.,TRBJ2-7,TRBV7-9,.,CASSLPKDEQYF,TGTGCCAGCAGCTTACCCAAGGACGAGCAGTACTTC
once,TRBJ2-7,TRBV27,TRBD2,CASSLLASYEQYF,TGTGCCAGCAGCCTACTAGCGTCCTACGAGCAGTACTTC
once,TRBJ2-1,TRBV27,.,CASSLGQVIYNEQFF,TGTGCCAGCAGTTTAGGGCAGGTCATTTACAATGAGCAGTTCTTC
.,TRBJ2-1,TRBV7-6,TRBD2,CASSLQYPRGGTNYNEQFF,TGTGCCAGCAGCTTACAATACCCTCGGGGGGGGACAAACTACAATGAGCAGTTCTTC
.,TRBJ2-7,TRBV6-5,.,CASSYRGYPYEQYF,TGTGCCAGCAGTTACCGCGGGTACCCCTACGAGCAGTACTTC
.,TRBJ2-7,TRBV10-3,.,CAISESTYEQYF,TGTGCCATCAGTGAGTCGACCTACGAGCAGTACTTC
.,TRBJ2-2,TRBV19,TRBD2,CASSRGTTTWDTGELFF,TGTGCCAGTAGTAGAGGGACTACCACCTGGGACACCGGGGAGCTGTTTTTT
.,TRBJ2-1,TRBV28,TRBD2,CASSRRTSGYNEQFF,TGTGCCAGCAGTAGGAGGACTAGCGGATACAATGAGCAGTTCTTC
.,TRBJ2-2,TRBV27,TRBD1,CASSVRQGSNTGELFF,TGTGCCAGCAGTGTTAGACAGGGATCGAACACCGGGGAGCTGTTTTTT
once,TRBJ1-5,TRBV5-8,TRBD1,CASSPTGGNQPQHF,TGTGCCAGCAGCCCGACAGGGGGCAATCAGCCCCAGCATTTT
.,TRBJ2-5,TRBV28,TRBD2,CASSFGLAGGPTQTQYF,TGTGCCAGCAGTTTCGGGCTAGCGGGAGGGCCGACCCAGACCCAGTACTTC
.,TRBJ2-7,TRBV4-2,.,CASGPIPPAPTYEQYF,TGTGCCAGCGGCCCAATCCCCCCAGCGCCGACTTACGAGCAGTACTTC
.,TRBJ2-7,TRBV5-1,TRBD1,CASSAPGGPTYEQYF,TGCGCCAGCAGCGCACCAGGGGGACCCACCTACGAGCAGTACTTC
.,TRBJ2-5,TRBV27,TRBD2,CASSPLAGASETQYF,TGTGCCAGCAGTCCCTTGGCGGGAGCCTCCGAGACCCAGTACTTC
.,TRBJ2-1,TRBV18,.,CVSSPPESYNEQFF,TGTGTCAGCTCACCCCCGGAGTCCTACAATGAGCAGTTCTTC
.,TRBJ2-7,TRBV29-1,TRBD2,CSVLAGDYEQYF,TGCAGCGTTTTAGCGGGCGACTACGAGCAGTACTTC
.,TRBJ2-4,TRBV9,TRBD2,CASSAVAGTKNIQYF,TGTGCCAGCAGCGCCGTAGCGGGGACCAAAAACATTCAGTACTTC
few,TRBJ2-1,TRBV19,.,CASSLSLSSYNEQFF,TGTGCCAGTAGTCTTAGCCTAAGCTCCTACAATGAGCAGTTCTTC
.,TRBJ2-3,TRBV2,TRBD2,CASSGAGGSDTQYF,TGTGCCAGCAGTGGAGCGGGAGGATCAGATACGCAGTATTTT
.,TRBJ2-7,TRBV7-9,.,CASSFGVNEQYF,TGTGCCAGCAGCTTCGGCGTTAACGAGCAGTACTTC
.,TRBJ2-1,TRBV2,.,CASRSPGLSIYNEQFF,TGTGCCAGCAGATCTCCGGGACTGTCCATCTACAATGAGCAGTTCTTC
.,TRBJ2-7,TRBV10-3,TRBD2,CAISRALAGGYNYYEQYF,TGTGCCATCAGCCGCGCACTAGCGGGAGGTTACAATTATTACGAGCAGTACTTC
.,TRBJ2-5,TRBV11-2,TRBD2,CASSSAGLAGSETQYF,TGTGCCAGCAGCTCGGCGGGATTAGCGGGAAGTGAGACCCAGTACTTC
.,TRBJ2-7,TRBV10-3,.,CAISERDGTYEQYF,TGTGCCATCAGTGAGAGGGACGGTACCTACGAGCAGTACTTC
.,TRBJ2-2,TRBV9,TRBD2,CASSLPGLAGNTGELFF,TGTGCCAGCAGCTTACCGGGACTAGCGGGGAACACCGGGGAGCTGTTTTTT
.,TRBJ2-7,TRBV27,TRBD2,CASSLWAGVPAEQYF,TGTGCCAGCAGTTTATGGGCGGGAGTACCGGCCGAGCAGTACTTC
once,TRBJ2-7,TRBV9,TRBD1,CASSVGGTAYYEQYF,TGTGCCAGCAGCGTAGGTGGGACAGCCTACTACGAGCAGTACTTC
once,TRBJ2-5,TRBV7-2,TRBD1,CASSLSALRGRRETQYF,TGTGCCAGCAGCTTAAGTGCCCTCAGGGGGCGCCGAGAGACCCAGTACTTC
.,TRBJ2-7,TRBV5-5,.,CASSLEWGAYEQYF,TGTGCCAGCAGCCTGGAATGGGGGGCCTACGAGCAGTACTTC
once,TRBJ2-3,TRBV13,TRBD2,CASSSLEGLAGADTQYF,TGTGCCAGCAGCTCCTTGGAGGGACTAGCGGGAGCAGATACGCAGTATTTT
.,TRBJ2-3,TRBV30,.,CAWSEGTDTQYF,TGTGCCTGGAGTGAAGGGACAGATACGCAGTATTTT
.,TRBJ1-1,TRBV2,.,CASSEGRTRRIGAFF,TGTGCCAGCAGTGAAGGTCGCACTCGACGTATAGGAGCTTTCTTT
.,TRBJ1-1,TRBV7-9,.,CASSLTDGNTEAFF,TGTGCCAGCAGCTTGACAGATGGTAACACTGAAGCTTTCTTT
few,TRBJ1-1,TRBV29-1,TRBD1,CSVSGTGGTEAFF,TGCAGCGTTAGTGGGACAGGGGGCACTGAAGCTTTCTTT
.,TRBJ2-1,TRBV19,TRBD2,CASAERDGYNEQFF,TGTGCCAGCGCCGAGCGGGACGGATACAATGAGCAGTTCTTC
.,TRBJ2-1,TRBV28,TRBD2,CASSLGTGGYYNEQFF,TGTGCCAGCAGTTTAGGGACGGGAGGATACTACAATGAGCAGTTCTTC
.,TRBJ2-7,TRBV19,.,CASGIAGSSYEQYF,TGTGCCAGTGGGATCGCGGGCAGCTCCTACGAGCAGTACTTC
.,TRBJ2-7,TRBV7-9,.,CASSLVTSNSYEQYF,TGTGCCAGCAGCTTAGTAACGAGTAACTCCTACGAGCAGTACTTC
.,TRBJ1-2,TRBV6-1,.,CASIIQGDYGYTF,TGTGCCAGCATCATACAGGGAGACTATGGCTACACCTTC
.,TRBJ2-1,TRBV4-1,TRBD2,CASSQGTRGDEQFF,TGCGCCAGCAGCCAGGGGACTAGGGGCGATGAGCAGTTCTTC
.,TRBJ2-7,TRBV10-1,TRBD1,CASSATGTASYEQYF,TGCGCCAGCAGTGCCACCGGGACAGCATCCTACGAGCAGTACTTC
.,TRBJ2-2,TRBV11-2,.,CASSFSGQANTGELFF,TGTGCCAGCAGCTTCTCAGGGCAGGCGAACACCGGGGAGCTGTTTTTT
.,TRBJ2-5,TRBV18,TRBD2,CASSPPGNSGYQETQYF,TGTGCCAGCTCACCACCGGGGAATAGCGGGTACCAAGAGACCCAGTACTTC
few,TRBJ2-1,TRBV27,TRBD2,CASSVGLESDEQFF,TGTGCCAGCAGTGTCGGACTAGAGAGCGATGAGCAGTTCTTC
.,TRBJ2-1,TRBV7-9,.,CASSSTRIEYNEQFF,TGTGCCAGCAGCAGTACTAGGATTGAGTACAATGAGCAGTTCTTC
.,TRBJ1-2,TRBV28,.,CASSPIFDAPPDYGYTF,TGTGCCAGCAGCCCCATTTTCGACGCTCCCCCTGACTATGGCTACACCTTC
.,TRBJ2-2,TRBV7-3,.,CASSSPGGADINTGELFF,TGTGCCAGCAGCTCCCCCGGTGGGGCGGACATCAACACCGGGGAGCTGTTTTTT
.,TRBJ2-3,TRBV29-1,TRBD2,CSVEETSGVTDTQYF,TGCAGCGTTGAAGAAACTAGCGGAGTCACAGATACGCAGTATTTT
.,TRBJ1-2,TRBV5-1,TRBD1,CASSLGTGDNGYTF,TGCGCCAGCAGCCTAGGGACAGGGGATAATGGCTACACCTTC